The 28 T cell receptor beta chains reported below all come from one sample, sequenced in a study of blood T cell repertoires in COVID-19. Clones were read by immunoSEQ multiplex PCR, and TCRdb kept only the in-frame ones, dropping some. The sample has about 280,000 clones, 80% to 90% seen once. The sequencing sample was made of PBMCs or T cells enriched from blood (not recorded which). The receptor set was obtained from a woman aged 25 to 39 with acute COVID-19.

This clone occurred many times. The J gene is TRBJ2-7, the V gene TRBV7-9, with 12 nucleotides matching TRBD2. The V gene end was trimmed by 5 bases and the J gene end by 5 bases; junction bases not matched to a gene: 7. Germline assignment: CDR1 SEHNR and CDR2 FQNEAQ (reference sequence). CDR3 size: 15 residues. The CDR3 here is CASSPLAGGPHEQYF. CDR3 nucleotides: TGTGCCAGCAGCCCACTAGCGGGAGGTCCCCACGAGCAGTACTTC. Supplemented by reference TRBV7-9 and TRBJ2-7, the full variable domain reads DTGVSQNPRHKITKRGQNVTFRCDPISEHNRLYWYRQTLGQGPEFLTYFQNEAQLEKSRLLSDRFSAERPKGSFSTLEIQRTEQGDSAMYLCASSPLAGGPHEQYFGPGTRLTVT.

The chain employs TRBV28 and TRBJ2-1, with TRBD1 matching 10 bases. J lost 3 bases, V lost 6 bases, and 5 bases had no gene match. In germline, CDR1 is MDHEN, CDR2 SYDVKM. The CDR3 runs to 15 residues. CDR3 region: CASSPGTGDYNEQFF. The DNA for the CDR3 is TGTGCCAGCAGCCCGGGGACAGGGGACTACAATGAGCAGTTCTTC.

This rearrangement joins TRBV11-3 to TRBJ2-3, with TRBD2 matching 7 bases. There are 16 residues in the CDR3. Losses at the gene ends were 0 bases for V and 6 bases for J; bases not matched to a gene: 9. Germline V gene sequence: CDR1 SGHNT, CDR2 YENEEA. The CDR3 sequence: CASSLESSGGQDTQYF. The CDR3 DNA reads as TGTGCCAGCAGCTTAGAGTCTAGCGGAGGGCAGGATACGCAGTATTTT.

The chain links TRBV11-1 to TRBJ2-5; D gene uncertain. Trimming left V 1 base short and J 6 bases short, with 6 bases between. Germline CDR1 SGHAT, CDR2 FQDESV (reference sequence). CDR3 length: 12 amino acids. CDR3 protein: CASSLELKTQYF. The CDR3 DNA is TGTGCCAGCAGCTTAGAACTAAAGACCCAGTACTTC.

This rearrangement joins TRBV5-1 to TRBJ2-1, with 9 nucleotides matching TRBD1. The CDR3 has 15 amino acids. The V gene end was trimmed by 4 bases and the J gene end by 5 bases; junction bases not matched to a gene: 7. The germline gives CDR1 SGHRS, CDR2 YFSETQ. CDR3 in DNA: TGCGCCAGCAGCCATGGGACAGGGACCGACAATGAGCAGTTCTTC. It specifies CASSHGTGTDNEQFF.

In this sample, this clone turned up once. This chain connects TRBV27 to TRBJ1-2; D is unclear. CDR1 MNHEY and CDR2 SMNVEV come from the germline V gene (reference sequence). CDR3 length: 14 amino acids. The V and J ends lost 0 bases and 5 bases respectively, with 10 bases between them. CDR3 DNA: TGTGCCAGCAGTTTATCCGACACTGTATATGGCTACACCTTC. Translating gives CASSLSDTVYGYTF.

The chain links TRBV27 to TRBJ2-5; D is ambiguous. CDR3 size: 14 residues. V was trimmed by 2 bases and J by 7 bases, leaving 14 bases between them. Germline CDR1 is MNHEY and CDR2 is SMNVEV (reference sequence). Here the CDR3 reads CASSLSLHAVTQYF. CDR3 in DNA: TGTGCCAGCAGTTTAAGTTTACACGCCGTGACCCAGTACTTC.

J is TRBJ1-5 and V is TRBV19; perhaps TRBD1 as D (6 bases). CDR1 is LNHDA and CDR2 is SQIVND in the germline V gene (reference sequence). V was shortened by 7 bases and J by 0 bases, with 7 bases between the two germline ends. The CDR3 contains 13 residues. This CDR3 reads CASTDSSNQPQHF. In DNA, the CDR3 is TGTGCCAGTACGGACAGTAGCAATCAGCCCCAGCATTTT.

The chain couples TRBV28 to TRBJ2-7; 8 nucleotides match TRBD1. Germline V lookup: CDR1 MDHEN, CDR2 SYDVKM. This CDR3 has 12 amino acids. J gave up 6 bases and V 7 bases, and 5 bases lay outside the gene matches. The CDR3 reads CASKQGVGEQYF. The CDR3 DNA reads TGTGCCAGCAAACAGGGGGTGGGCGAGCAGTACTTC.

The J gene is TRBJ2-7, the V gene TRBV25-1, with 11 bases identical to TRBD2. The CDR3 is made up of 15 amino acids. CDR1 and CDR2 (germline): MGHDK, SYGVNS. Trimming at V came to 3 bases and at J to 4 bases, leaving 5 bases not matched to a gene. The CDR3 sequence is CASSDIAGGRYEQYF. For the CDR3, the DNA is TGTGCCAGCAGTGACATAGCGGGAGGGAGGTACGAGCAGTACTTC.

The J gene is TRBJ1-1, the V gene TRBV5-5, with TRBD1 identical over 9 bases. This CDR3 comprises 15 residues. The J segment lost 5 bases and the V segment lost 5 bases, leaving 10 bases of the junction unmatched. CDR1 is SGHKS, CDR2 YYEKEE, per germline (reference sequence). DNA for the CDR3: TGTGCCAGCAGTCAAATAGACAGGGGGAGGACTGAAGCTTTCTTT. Translating gives CASSQIDRGRTEAFF. The full variable domain, rest sourced from reference TRBV5-5 and TRBJ1-1, is DAGVTQSPTHLIKTRGQQVTLRCSPISGHKSVSWYQQVLGQGPQFIFQYYEKEERGRGNFPDRFSARQFPNYSSELNVNALLLGDSALYLCASSQIDRGRTEAFFGQGTRLTVV.

The CDR3 DNA sequence: TGTGCCAGCAGTGAAAGGTCTGGACTAGCGGGAGACCATGAGCAGTTCTTC. This codes for CASSERSGLAGDHEQFF. The genes are TRBV2 and TRBJ2-1; the match to TRBD2 covers 13 bases. Germline V gene data show CDR1 as SNHLY and CDR2 as FYNNEI. J lost 8 bases, V lost 2 bases, and 9 bases had no gene match. CDR3 size: 17 residues.

V is TRBV5-1 and J is TRBJ1-3; tentatively, D is TRBD1 (6 bases). The V end lost 2 bases, the J end lost 0 bases, and 9 bases lay between the germline ends. The CDR3 has 15 amino acids. In germline, CDR1 is SGHRS, CDR2 YFSETQ. The CDR3 region is CASSLNRDSGNTIYF. In DNA, the CDR3 is TGCGCCAGCAGCTTAAACAGGGACTCTGGAAACACCATATATTTT.

This chain joins TRBV10-3 and TRBJ2-7, with 10 bases matching TRBD2. Germline V gene data show CDR1 as ENHRY and CDR2 as SYGVKD. The CDR3 sequence is 14 residues long. With V trimmed by 4 bases and J by 3 bases, 3 bases remained unmatched. The CDR3 DNA is TGTGCCATCAGTGTTCAGCGGGAGGGCTACGAGCAGTACTTC. It translates to CAISVQREGYEQYF.

The rearrangement uses TRBV5-1 and TRBJ2-1, with 10 bases aligning to TRBD2. The junction had 9 bases not matched to a gene; V was cut back by 6 bases and J by 6 bases. CDR1 SGHRS and CDR2 YFSETQ come from the germline V gene. The CDR3 runs 15 residues. The CDR3 DNA follows: TGCGCCAGCAAAATGGCGTGGACTAGCGGCAATGAGCAGTTCTTC. Protein product: CASKMAWTSGNEQFF.

This clone was seen a single time. The J gene is TRBJ2-2, the V gene TRBV29-1; 12 positions agree with TRBD2. The germline V gene encodes CDR1 SQVTM and CDR2 ANQGSEA. V trimming: 7 bases; J trimming: 1 base; junction bases outside the gene matches: 4. There are 15 residues in the CDR3. CDR3 in amino acids: CSAPGLAGNTGELFF. The DNA for the CDR3 is TGCAGCGCCCCGGGACTAGCGGGGAACACCGGGGAGCTGTTTTTT.

The chain recombines TRBV21-1 with TRBJ2-5; the table's D call, TRBD2, has no DNA check behind it. TRBV21-1 counts as a pseudogene. This CDR3 is built from 15 residues. Here the CDR3 DNA reads TGTGCCAGCAGCAAATTGGTCAACTTCCAAGAGACCCAGTACTTC. Its protein product is CASSKLVNFQETQYF.

This rearrangement joins TRBV24-1 to TRBJ2-1, with 11 bases aligning to TRBD1. Per germline, CDR1 KGHDR and CDR2 SFDVKD. The CDR3 has 15 amino acids. Trimming at V came to 3 bases and at J to 6 bases, leaving 3 bases not matched to a gene. CDR3 residues: CATSDKGTGGNEQFF. CDR3 nucleotides: TGTGCCACCAGTGATAAAGGGACAGGGGGCAATGAGCAGTTCTTC.

The rearrangement links TRBV9 to TRBJ1-6; a possible D gene is TRBD1 (6 bases). Germline V gene lookup returns CDR1 SGDLS and CDR2 YYNGEE. The length of the CDR3 is 14 residues. Trimming cost V 4 bases and J 13 bases, with 18 bases left between them. DNA of the CDR3: TGTGCCAGCAGCACAGAACAGGGAAGGGCTCCCCTCCACTTT. This codes for CASSTEQGRAPLHF.

The rearrangement joins TRBV7-6 to TRBJ2-1, with TRBD2 as a possible D gene (5 bases). This CDR3 is built from 17 residues. Trimming left V 0 bases short and J 9 bases short, with 21 bases between. Germline loops: CDR1 SGHVS, CDR2 FNYEAQ. For the CDR3, the DNA is TGTGCCAGCAGCTTAGCGATGGCCTCGGAGGAACTAGGTGAGCAGTTCTTC. As protein: CASSLAMASEELGEQFF. Drawing the rest from reference TRBV7-6 and TRBJ2-1, the complete variable domain is GAGVSQSPRYKVTKRGQDVALRCDPISGHVSLYWYRQALGQGPEFLTYFNYEAQQDKSGLPNDRFSAERPEGSISTLTIQRTEQRDSAMYRCASSLAMASEELGEQFFGPGTRLTVL.

This clone has just a few counts. The V gene is TRBV28, the J gene TRBJ1-6, with a tentative D call TRBD1 (5 bases). Trimming took 4 bases from V and 9 from J, leaving 13 bases between them. The CDR3 length is 14 residues. Germline V gene lookup returns CDR1 MDHEN and CDR2 SYDVKM. CDR3 coding DNA: TGTGCCAGCAGTTGGAAAGGGGTTGGTTCACCCCTCCACTTT. Its protein is CASSWKGVGSPLHF.

The genes are TRBV9 and TRBJ2-1; maybe TRBD1 (5 bases). Looked up from germline, CDR1 is SGDLS and CDR2 is YYNGEE. Deletions cut 2 bases from V and 9 bases from J, with 9 bases between. The CDR3 is 12 amino acids. This chain's CDR3 is CASSVADTEQFF. The CDR3 DNA reads as TGTGCCAGCAGCGTCGCGGACACTGAGCAGTTCTTC.

This clone has just one count. V usage is TRBV7-3 and J usage is TRBJ2-2; the match to TRBD2 covers 7 bases. The CDR3 is made up of 15 amino acids. Unmatched junction bases numbered 9, after V lost 5 bases and J lost 6 bases. Germline V gives CDR1 SGHTA, CDR2 FQGTGA. CDR3 nucleotides: TGTGCCAGCAGCCCCGCCCGGGACTACTCCGGGGAGCTGTTTTTT. This sequence encodes CASSPARDYSGELFF.

This chain joins TRBV10-3 and TRBJ1-1; TRBD1 is a possible D gene (5 bases). The CDR3 is 15 residues long. V lost 0 bases to trimming and J lost 2 bases, with 10 bases between them. Germline V lookup: CDR1 ENHRY, CDR2 SYGVKD. In DNA form, the CDR3 reads TGTGCCATCAGTGAGTCGTTGACAGCAAACACTGAAGCTTTCTTT. Translating it yields CAISESLTANTEAFF.

The V call is TRBV9, the J call TRBJ2-3; no clear D gene. Germline lookup yields CDR1 SGDLS and CDR2 YYNGEE. The CDR3 totals 15 residues. Trimming took off 0 bases at V and 5 bases at J, with 13 bases between the two ends. The CDR3 spells CASSVAAMMVDTQYF. CDR3 sequence (DNA): TGTGCCAGCAGCGTAGCCGCGATGATGGTAGATACGCAGTATTTT.

This clone appeared a single time. The gene calls are TRBV7-9 and TRBJ2-1, with D perhaps matching TRBD1 (6 bases). The CDR3 runs to 15 residues. The germline CDR1 and CDR2 sequences are SEHNR and FQNEAQ (reference sequence). The V end lost 3 bases, the J end lost 8 bases, and 17 bases lay between the germline ends. CDR3 amino acids: CASSFVQGFLDEQFF. In nucleotides, the CDR3 is TGTGCCAGCAGCTTCGTCCAGGGGTTTCTCGATGAGCAGTTCTTC. Supplemented by reference TRBV7-9 and TRBJ2-1, the full variable domain reads DTGVSQNPRHKITKRGQNVTFRCDPISEHNRLYWYRQTLGQGPEFLTYFQNEAQLEKSRLLSDRFSAERPKGSFSTLEIQRTEQGDSAMYLCASSFVQGFLDEQFFGPGTRLTVL.

V gene TRBV19 combines with J gene TRBJ2-1; tentative D call: TRBD2 (5 bases). This CDR3 has 17 amino acids. Trimming stripped 7 bases from V and 0 bases from J, with 19 bases between. Germline V gene lookup returns CDR1 LNHDA and CDR2 SQIVND (reference sequence). CDR3 in amino acids: CASTGIKTPSSYNEQFF. As DNA, the CDR3 is TGTGCCAGTACCGGGATCAAGACGCCTAGCTCCTACAATGAGCAGTTCTTC.

The J gene is TRBJ1-5, the V gene TRBV6-5, with 7 bases lining up with TRBD1. Per germline, CDR1 MNHEY and CDR2 SVGAGI. J lost 6 bases, V lost 6 bases, and 11 bases had no gene match. This CDR3 has 15 amino acids. The CDR3: CASSGPQGDVQPQHF. CDR3 DNA: TGTGCCAGCAGCGGGCCTCAGGGGGACGTTCAGCCCCAGCATTTT.